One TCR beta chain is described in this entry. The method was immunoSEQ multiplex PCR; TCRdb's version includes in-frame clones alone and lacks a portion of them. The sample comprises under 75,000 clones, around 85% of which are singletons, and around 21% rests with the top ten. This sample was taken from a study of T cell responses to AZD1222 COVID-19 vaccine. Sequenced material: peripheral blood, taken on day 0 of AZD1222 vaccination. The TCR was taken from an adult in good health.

The CDR3 loop reads CASLPATTDTQYF. CDR3 bases: TGTGCCAGCCTGCCGGCTACCACAGATACGCAGTATTTT. The chain recombines TRBV6-5 with TRBJ2-3; D is undetermined. V shed 8 bases and J shed 2 bases, with 11 bases lying between them. CDR3 length: 13 amino acids. Germline V gives CDR1 MNHEY, CDR2 SVGAGI.